These T cell receptor beta chains were read from a single sample in a study of cytomegalovirus exposure and HLA in healthy donors. Only in-frame clones appear in the TCRdb table, and some are missing; sequencing was by immunoSEQ multiplex PCR. This sample's table has approximately 110,000 clones. Sequencing was done on a sample of PBMCs. All receptors derive from a man aged 30-40 years in good health and CMV-seronegative. Both conserved end residues are part of each CDR3. Each record gives: D gene, V gene, J gene, CDR3 DNA, CDR3 protein. A D gene is named only where the DNA matches it firmly.

>.|TRBV6-5|TRBJ1-4
TGTGCCAGCACCCTTGGGAGGCGATCTAATGAAAAACTGTTTTTT
CASTLGRRSNEKLFF
>.|TRBV6-5|TRBJ2-1
TGTGCCAGCAGTTACTCAGTCAGGGGTATAGCCAATGAGCAGTTCTTC
CASSYSVRGIANEQFF
>.|TRBV18|TRBJ2-5
TGTGCCAGCTCTCGACGGGAAGAGACCCAGTACTTC
CASSRREETQYF
>TRBD1|TRBV11-2|TRBJ2-7
TGTGCCAGCAGCCCGGACAGGGCCTCCTACGAGCAGTACTTC
CASSPDRASYEQYF
>TRBD1|TRBV7-6|TRBJ2-6
TGTGCCAGCAGCCCGCAATATCCGGGACAGGGTTTGGGAGGGGCCAACGTCCTGACTTTC
CASSPQYPGQGLGGANVLTF
>.|TRBV28|TRBJ1-2
TGTGCCAGCAGGCTCGGACAGTCCTATGGCTACACCTTC
CASRLGQSYGYTF
>TRBD2|TRBV18|TRBJ2-1
TGTGCCAGCTCACCAGAGAGGGCTAGCGGGAGTTATGAGCAGTTCTTC
CASSPERASGSYEQFF
>TRBD1|TRBV7-9|TRBJ1-3
TGTGCCAGCAGCCGACAGGGCGGGCTCTCTGGAAACACCATATATTTT
CASSRQGGLSGNTIYF
>TRBD2|TRBV5-8|TRBJ2-2
TGTGCCAGCAGCTTTGTCACTAGCGGGTCTGACACCGGGGAGCTGTTTTTT
CASSFVTSGSDTGELFF
>TRBD1|TRBV6-5|TRBJ1-2
TGTGCCAGCAGTTACACGGAACAGGGGTACTATGGCTACACCTTC
CASSYTEQGYYGYTF
>.|TRBV30|TRBJ1-2
TGTGCCTGGAGTGTATCAGGGATCTATGGCTACACCTTC
CAWSVSGIYGYTF
>.|TRBV21-1|TRBJ2-5
TGTGCCAGCAGCCTCGGGGGGAGGGAAGAGACCCAGTACTTC
CASSLGGREETQYF
>TRBD1|TRBV30|TRBJ2-7
TGTGCCTGGAACCTGGGACAGGGGGACGAGCAGTACTTC
CAWNLGQGDEQYF
>TRBD1|TRBV18|TRBJ1-3
TGTGCCAGCTCACCATACTCTGGACAGGAGGGTTCGGGTGGAAACACCATATATTTT
CASSPYSGQEGSGGNTIYF
>.|TRBV19|TRBJ2-1
TGTGCCAGTAGCAACAGGGTGGGCTACAATGAGCAGTTCTTC
CASSNRVGYNEQFF
>.|TRBV19|TRBJ2-7
TGTGCCAGTAGTTTAACAGGGAGCTCCTACGAGCAGTACTTC
CASSLTGSSYEQYF
>.|TRBV19|TRBJ1-6
TGTGCCAGTAGGAGTCATAATTCACCCCTCCACTTT
CASRSHNSPLHF
>TRBD2|TRBV30|TRBJ2-1
TGTGCCTGGAGTGTTGGACTAGCGGAGAGCAATGAGCAGTTCTTC
CAWSVGLAESNEQFF
>.|TRBV19|TRBJ1-5
TGTGCCAGTAGTATTTCACTGGGGGCCCTCAATCAGCCCCAGCATTTT
CASSISLGALNQPQHF
>TRBD1|TRBV7-3|TRBJ2-5
TGTGCCAGCAGCCGCGGGACAGGCCAAGAGACCCAGTACTTC
CASSRGTGQETQYF
>TRBD2|TRBV4-1|TRBJ2-7
TGCGCCAGCAGCCAGAAGAGCGGGACGGCTTATCACGAGCAGTACTTC
CASSQKSGTAYHEQYF
>.|TRBV19|TRBJ2-5
TGTGCCAGTAGTATCTGGGAGGACGAGACCCAGTACTTC
CASSIWEDETQYF
>.|TRBV7-3|TRBJ2-7
TGTGCCAGCAGCTTAGGTGGCGGGAACTACGAGCAGTACTTC
CASSLGGGNYEQYF
>.|TRBV10-3|TRBJ1-2
TGTGCCATCATGGGCCCAGCTAACTATGGCTACACCTTC
CAIMGPANYGYTF
>TRBD1|TRBV5-5|TRBJ1-5
TGTGCCAGCAGCTTGCGGACAGGGGGCGATCAGCCCCAGCATTTT
CASSLRTGGDQPQHF
>TRBD1|TRBV14|TRBJ1-2
TGTGCCAGCAGCCGCGACAGGGCGGCTGGCTACACCTTC
CASSRDRAAGYTF
>.|TRBV5-5|TRBJ2-1
TGTGCCAGCAGCCCGGGTCTTGGGCAGTTCTTC
CASSPGLGQFF
>TRBD1|TRBV30|TRBJ2-5
TGTGCCTGGACCAAAGGGACAGGGGGGGCCCAGTACTTC
CAWTKGTGGAQYF
>.|TRBV7-9|TRBJ2-1
TGTGCCAGCAGTTACGCCCGGAATGAGCAGTTCTTC
CASSYARNEQFF
>TRBD2|TRBV11-2|TRBJ2-1
TGTGCCAGCAGCTTAGACAGCCTAGCGGAGTACAATGAGCAGTTCTTC
CASSLDSLAEYNEQFF
>TRBD2|TRBV4-3|TRBJ2-7
TGCGCCAGCAGCCAAGGTACTAGCGGGAACTACGAGCAGTACTTC
CASSQGTSGNYEQYF
>TRBD2|TRBV27|TRBJ2-1
TGTGCCAGCAGTCCGGTGACTAGCGGACACTACAATGAGCAGTTCTTC
CASSPVTSGHYNEQFF
>.|TRBV5-4|TRBJ1-5
TGTGCCAGCAGCATCCCGACAGGCCAAAATCAGCCCCAGCATTTT
CASSIPTGQNQPQHF
>.|TRBV13|TRBJ2-3
TGTGCCAGCGGGAATTCAGGGACAGATACGCAGTATTTT
CASGNSGTDTQYF
>TRBD1|TRBV5-1|TRBJ2-1
TGCGCCAGCAGCTTAACAGGGGAGTCCTACAATGAGCAGTTCTTC
CASSLTGESYNEQFF
>TRBD2|TRBV6-5|TRBJ2-7
TGTGCCAGCACCCCAGGGACTAGCGGGGCCTACGAGCAGTACTTC
CASTPGTSGAYEQYF
>.|TRBV18|TRBJ2-7
TGTGCCAGCTCACCACCACACGACTCCTACGAGCAGTACTTC
CASSPPHDSYEQYF
>.|TRBV6-4|TRBJ2-1
TGTGCCAGCAGAGGCCCCCCCTGGCGGTGGACCTACAATGAGCAGTTCTTC
CASRGPPWRWTYNEQFF
>TRBD1|TRBV6-5|TRBJ2-7
TGTGCCAGCAGTTACTCTGGGACAGGGATCTACGAGCAGTACTTC
CASSYSGTGIYEQYF
>TRBD2|TRBV28|TRBJ2-7
TGTGCCAGCAGTTCCCCCGCCGGGACTAGCTCCTACGAGCAGTACTTC
CASSSPAGTSSYEQYF
>.|TRBV5-1|TRBJ2-5
TGCGCCAGCAGCTTCCAAGAGGTGGAGACCCAGTACTTC
CASSFQEVETQYF
>.|TRBV2|TRBJ1-5
TGTGCCAGCAGACGGACAGTCTTAAATCAGCCCCAGCATTTT
CASRRTVLNQPQHF
>.|TRBV27|TRBJ2-7
TGTGCCAGCAGTTTTTACCCCCCCCGGGGCTCCTACGAGCAGTACTTC
CASSFYPPRGSYEQYF
>TRBD1|TRBV7-2|TRBJ1-3
TGTGCCAGCAGCTTACGGTTCACAGGGGGGTCTGGAAACACCATATATTTT
CASSLRFTGGSGNTIYF
>.|TRBV6-6|TRBJ1-5
TGTGCCAGCAGCCTAGACAGGTCTAAACAGCCCCAGCATTTT
CASSLDRSKQPQHF
>.|TRBV5-6|TRBJ1-1
TGTGCCAGCAGCACAGGGCAGGGGAACACTGAAGCTTTCTTT
CASSTGQGNTEAFF
>.|TRBV2|TRBJ2-1
TGTGCCAGCAGTAGACAGCAAACCTACAATGAGCAGTTCTTC
CASSRQQTYNEQFF
>.|TRBV11-3|TRBJ2-2
TGTGCCAGCAGCTCCGGGCCAACCGGGGCCGGGGAGCTGTTTTTT
CASSSGPTGAGELFF
>.|TRBV30|TRBJ2-1
TGTGCCTGGAGCTTCGGAAGGGGAAATGAGCAGTTCTTC
CAWSFGRGNEQFF
>TRBD1|TRBV19|TRBJ1-3
TGTGCCAGTAGTCCAGGGACAGGAATTGCCGGAAACACCATATATTTT
CASSPGTGIAGNTIYF
>.|TRBV7-8|TRBJ2-2
TGTGCCAGCAGTTGGGCGGGACGGGGAACCGGGGAGCTGTTTTTT
CASSWAGRGTGELFF
>TRBD2|TRBV4-2|TRBJ2-7
TGTGCCAGCAGCCAAGAAATAGCGGGACTAATCTCCTACGAGCAGTACTTC
CASSQEIAGLISYEQYF
>.|TRBV5-4|TRBJ2-7
TGTGCCAGCAGCATCACAGGAAGAATCTACGAGCAGTACTTC
CASSITGRIYEQYF
>.|TRBV19|TRBJ1-5
TGTGCCAGTAGTATCTATCAGGGGTACCAGCCCCAGCATTTT
CASSIYQGYQPQHF
>TRBD2|TRBV29-1|TRBJ2-1
TGCAGCGTTGAGGGACTAGCGGGCCTCTACAATGAGCAGTTCTTC
CSVEGLAGLYNEQFF